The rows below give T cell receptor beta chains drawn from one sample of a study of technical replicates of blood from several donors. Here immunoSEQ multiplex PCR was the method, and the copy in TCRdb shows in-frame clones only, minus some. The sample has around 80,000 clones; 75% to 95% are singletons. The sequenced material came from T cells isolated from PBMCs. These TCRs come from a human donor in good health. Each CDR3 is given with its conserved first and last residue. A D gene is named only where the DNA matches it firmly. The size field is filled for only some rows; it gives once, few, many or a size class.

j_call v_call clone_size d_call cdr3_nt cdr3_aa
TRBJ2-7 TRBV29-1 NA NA TGCAGCGCTGAAGATGGGGGGTCGACAGGGCGCTACGAGCAGTACTTC CSAEDGGSTGRYEQYF
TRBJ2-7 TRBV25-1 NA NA TGTGCCAGCAGTGAGGGTGGAGGTCCTTACGAGCAGTACTTC CASSEGGGPYEQYF
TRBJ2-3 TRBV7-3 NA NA TGTGCCAGCAGCTTAATGGGCGCAGATACGCAGTATTTT CASSLMGADTQYF
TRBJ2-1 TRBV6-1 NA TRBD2 TGTGCCAGCAGTGAAGGGGGGGGGATCTTCAATGAGCAGTTCTTC CASSEGGGIFNEQFF
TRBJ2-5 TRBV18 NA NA TGTGCCAGCTCACCCTCCCAAGAGACCCAGTACTTC CASSPSQETQYF
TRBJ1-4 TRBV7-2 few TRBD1 TGTGCCAGCAGCTGGACAGGGGGCGAAAAACTGTTTTTT CASSWTGGEKLFF
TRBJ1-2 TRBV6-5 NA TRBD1 TGTGCCAGCAGTCCGACAGGGGTCGATGGCTACACCTTC CASSPTGVDGYTF
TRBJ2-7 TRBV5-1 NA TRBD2 TGCGCCAGCAGCTTGTACCGGGACTCACCGACCAACAGCGGGAGGGCAGATTACGAGCAGTACTTC CASSLYRDSPTNSGRADYEQYF
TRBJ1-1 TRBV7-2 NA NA TGTGCCAGCAGCTGGGGGCCTGCTGAAGCTTTCTTT CASSWGPAEAFF
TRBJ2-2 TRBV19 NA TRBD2 TGTGCCAGTAGTAGCCGGGGGGGGCATGCCGGGGAGCTGTTTTTT CASSSRGGHAGELFF
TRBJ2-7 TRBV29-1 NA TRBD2 TGCAGCGTTTCTAGCGGGAGCTACGAGCAGTACTTC CSVSSGSYEQYF
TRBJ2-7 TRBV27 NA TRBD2 TGTGCCAGCAGTTTAATAGCGGGAGAGAGGGAGCAGTACTTC CASSLIAGEREQYF
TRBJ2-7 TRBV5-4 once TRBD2 TGTGCCAGCAGCCCTAGCGGAATAATAAACGAGCAGTACTTC CASSPSGIINEQYF
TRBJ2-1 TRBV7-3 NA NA TGTGCCAGCAGCTTAACCGGCGGGATCTACAATGAGCAGTTCTTC CASSLTGGIYNEQFF
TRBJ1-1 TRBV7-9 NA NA TGTGCCAGCAGCCGGACCCTAGCAGGGAACACTGAAGCTTTCTTT CASSRTLAGNTEAFF
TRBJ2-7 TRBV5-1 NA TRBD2 TGCGCCAGTTTTCCCGGGACTAGCGGCGAGCAGTACTTC CASFPGTSGEQYF
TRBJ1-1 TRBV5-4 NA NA TGTGCCAGCAGCGCGGGGGGGCCCGGGGGCACTGAAGCTTTCTTT CASSAGGPGGTEAFF